This T cell receptor (beta chain) was sequenced in a study of T cells in Graves' hyperthyroidism and ophthalmopathy. The study's findings and limits: Ophthalmopathy was model-predicted a median about 6.7 months pre-onset.

Worth noting for this clonotype: Its specificity is unknown.

The TCR beta CDR3 regions underwent amplification using RNA transcripts as the source. With the HTBI primer set, the TCR CDR3 went through a first round of RT-PCR. TCRdb re-called the multiplex PCR reads through MiXCR, storing one row per CDR3 protein. Found here are about 58,000 distinct CDR3 sequences, roughly 52% of them singletons; the top ten hold around an eighth. Trimming stripped 4 bases from V and 11 bases from J, with 16 bases between. This CDR3 comprises 13 residues. Germline-derived CDR1 and CDR2 are LNHDA and SQIVND (reference sequence). The chain recombines TRBV19 with TRBJ2-3; D unclear. The sequenced material came from blood. The TCR sequence derives from a woman between 25 and 40 years old with Graves' ophthalmopathy. The CDR3 here is CASSKGIANEQYF. The CDR3 DNA reads TGTGCCAGTAGTAAAGGGATCGCGAATGAGCAGTATTTT.